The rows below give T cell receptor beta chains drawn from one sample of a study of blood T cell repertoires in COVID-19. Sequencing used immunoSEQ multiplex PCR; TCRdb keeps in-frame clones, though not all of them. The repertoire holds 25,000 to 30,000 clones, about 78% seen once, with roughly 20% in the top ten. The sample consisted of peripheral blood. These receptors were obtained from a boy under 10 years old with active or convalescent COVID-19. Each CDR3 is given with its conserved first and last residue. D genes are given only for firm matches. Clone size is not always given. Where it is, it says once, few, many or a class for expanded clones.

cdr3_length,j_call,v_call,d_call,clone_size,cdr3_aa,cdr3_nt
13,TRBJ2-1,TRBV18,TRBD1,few,CASSSGQENEQFF,TGTGCCAGCTCAAGCGGACAGGAGAATGAGCAGTTCTTC
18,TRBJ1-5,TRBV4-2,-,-,CASSQDHRQIVSNQPQHF,TGTGCCAGCAGCCAAGATCATCGACAGATCGTTAGCAATCAGCCCCAGCATTTT
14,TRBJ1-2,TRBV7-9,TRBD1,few,CASSRVTGGYGYTF,TGTGCCAGCAGCCGAGTTACAGGGGGGTATGGCTACACCTTC
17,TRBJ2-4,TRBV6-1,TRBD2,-,CASSEEGLAGDRNIQYF,TGTGCCAGCAGTGAGGAAGGACTAGCGGGGGACCGAAACATTCAGTACTTC
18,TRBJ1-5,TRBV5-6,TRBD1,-,CASSHRNRQGASNQPQHF,TGTGCCAGCAGCCATCGGAATCGACAGGGGGCAAGCAATCAGCCCCAGCATTTT
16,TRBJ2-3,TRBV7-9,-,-,CASSLYTGKSTDTQYF,TGTGCCAGCAGCTTATATACAGGAAAAAGCACAGATACGCAGTATTTT
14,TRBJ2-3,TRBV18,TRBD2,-,CASSLLSGADTQYF,TGTGCCAGCTCACTCCTCAGCGGGGCAGATACGCAGTATTTT
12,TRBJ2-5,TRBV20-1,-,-,CSASFAEETQYF,TGCAGTGCTAGTTTTGCGGAAGAGACCCAGTACTTC
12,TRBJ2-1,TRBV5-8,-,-,CASSPRVREQFF,TGTGCCAGCAGCCCCCGGGTTCGGGAGCAGTTCTTC
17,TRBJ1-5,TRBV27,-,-,CASSLRGEAYSNQPQHF,TGTGCCAGCAGTCTCCGGGGTGAGGCATATAGCAATCAGCCCCAGCATTTT
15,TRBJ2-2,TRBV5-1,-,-,CASSPDTSVTGELFF,TGCGCCAGCAGCCCGGACACGAGTGTCACCGGGGAGCTGTTTTTT
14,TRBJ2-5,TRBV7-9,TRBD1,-,CASSFPTGAETQYF,TGTGCCAGCAGCTTCCCGACAGGGGCGGAGACCCAGTACTTC
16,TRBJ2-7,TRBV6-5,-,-,CASSYPPTGEGYEQYF,TGTGCCAGCAGTTACCCGCCGACAGGGGAGGGCTACGAGCAGTACTTC
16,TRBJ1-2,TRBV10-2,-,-,CASEGPWEGQTYGYTF,TGCGCCAGCGAAGGACCTTGGGAGGGACAAACCTATGGCTACACCTTC
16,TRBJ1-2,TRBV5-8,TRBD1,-,CASSSPPGTDNYGYTF,TGTGCCAGCAGCTCCCCGCCGGGGACAGACAACTATGGCTACACCTTC
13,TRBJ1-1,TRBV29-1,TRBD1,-,CSTPGGGRTEAFF,TGCAGCACACCAGGGGGCGGAAGAACTGAAGCTTTCTTT
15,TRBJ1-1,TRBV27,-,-,CASSFQAGRNTEAFF,TGTGCCAGCAGTTTTCAAGCAGGCAGGAACACTGAAGCTTTCTTT
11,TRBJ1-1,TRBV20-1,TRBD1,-,CMTNRGFEAFF,TGCATGACAAACAGGGGATTTGAAGCTTTCTTT